This TCR beta chain was profiled in a study of T cell changes during pregnancy in multiple sclerosis (dated by TCRdb to between 2017 and 2020). With regard to the full study: In women with multiple sclerosis, the researchers looked at how the T cell repertoire shifted as pregnancy progressed.

The method was the immunoSEQ multiplex PCR assay. Not all clones reach the TCRdb copy of this immuneACCESS table, which keeps in-frame sequences only. Checked studies attribute under half of the gap to unresolved V genes and leave the rest unexplained. This sample is represented by 39,000 or so clones; 90% of them were singletons. About 9.1% of the sample is taken by the ten largest. Spanning cysteine to phenylalanine, the CDR3 consists of 12 amino acids. Only the CDR3 portion is preserved as DNA: 36 bases, with reading frame beginning at the first base. Cut back by 2 bases and 4 bases, the V and J ends lie 4 bases apart. Per the germline V gene (reference sequence), SEHNR is the CDR1 and FQNEAQ is the CDR2. About this clone: No cognate antigen has been identified for it. Per-nucleotide qualities are absent, and no much larger clonotype sits a single base away.

The starting material was CD8+ T cells from peripheral blood mononuclear cells, obtained in the first trimester of pregnancy. This receptor was taken from a female donor with multiple sclerosis, enrolled in a pregnancy study. Recombination joined TRBV7-9 with TRBJ2-3, with no confident D gene call. The DNA reads TGTGCCAGCAGCTTATTCTCAGATACGCAGTATTTT. The resulting protein is CASSLFSDTQYF.